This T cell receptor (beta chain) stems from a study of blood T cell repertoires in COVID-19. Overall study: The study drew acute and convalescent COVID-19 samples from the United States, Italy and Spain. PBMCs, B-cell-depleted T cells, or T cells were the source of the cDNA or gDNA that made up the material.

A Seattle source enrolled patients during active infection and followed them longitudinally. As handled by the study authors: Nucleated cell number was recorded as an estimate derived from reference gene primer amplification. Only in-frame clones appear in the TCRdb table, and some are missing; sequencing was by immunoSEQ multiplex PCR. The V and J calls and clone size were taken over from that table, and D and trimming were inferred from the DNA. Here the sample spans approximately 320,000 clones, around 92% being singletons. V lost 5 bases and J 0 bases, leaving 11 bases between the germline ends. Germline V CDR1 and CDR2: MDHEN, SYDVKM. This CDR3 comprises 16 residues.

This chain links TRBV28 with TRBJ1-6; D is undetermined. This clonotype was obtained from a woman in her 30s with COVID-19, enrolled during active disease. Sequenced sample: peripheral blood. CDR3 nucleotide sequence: TGTGCCAGCAGTACACGCTGGAGCTCCTATAATTCACCCCTCCACTTT. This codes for CASSTRWSSYNSPLHF.